This T cell receptor beta chain was recorded in a study of Graves' ophthalmopathy and Graves' hyperthyroidism. Study details: No progression to ophthalmopathy over 18 months defined stable hyperthyroidism.

This clonotype occurred a few times. CDR1 SQVTM and CDR2 ANQGSEA come from the germline V gene. This CDR3 spans 13 amino acids. V lost 1 base and J lost 0, with 7 bases in between. Transcripts of RNA were the source for amplifying TCR beta CDR3 regions. HTBI-primed RT-PCR formed the first round, and a multiplex PCR formed the second. TCRdb used MiXCR to reprocess the multiplex PCR reads, holding one entry per CDR3 protein. This repertoire shows 900,000 to 1,200,000 distinct CDR3 sequences, about two fifths found once; its top ten account for over 8.5%. The TCR originated in an adult man with Graves' hyperthyroidism. The sample taken for sequencing was peripheral blood or thyroid tissue (not recorded which). This chain connects TRBV29-1 to TRBJ2-7, with D unclear. CDR3 sequence: CSVEGGFSYEQYF. In DNA form, the CDR3 reads TGCAGCGTTGAAGGGGGATTCTCCTACGAGCAGTACTTC.